This T cell receptor (beta chain) was recovered during a study of shared clonotypes between healthy human individuals. TCRdb keeps only in-frame clones here, not all; method: immunoSEQ multiplex PCR. The profile shows just over 2,000,000 clones, roughly 94% of them singletons. The germline gives CDR1 KGHSH, CDR2 LQKENI. CDR3 length: 16 residues. V dropped 3 bases and J dropped 0 bases, with 15 bases sitting between them. As defined, naive CD8 cells were CD45RO-negative and positively selected for CCR7, with terminally differentiated effector memory CD45RA+ cells excluded. The receptor comes from a man aged 18 to 35 in good health. Sample: naive CD8+ T cells sorted from blood. The chain joins TRBV18 to TRBJ2-7, with D unresolved. CDR3 DNA: TGTGCCAGCTCACCCTGGACGCTAAAGAGCTCCTACGAGCAGTACTTC. Its translation is CASSPWTLKSSYEQYF.